The 2 T cell receptor beta chains below come from one sample, sequenced in a study of shared clonotypes between healthy human individuals. The table came from immunoSEQ multiplex PCR; TCRdb's copy has only in-frame clones and leaves some out. The profile shows about 1.5 million clones, about 96% of them singletons. Sample: naive CD4+ T cells sorted from blood. Stated subset: CD45RA+ positively selected. These receptor sequences come from a man aged 25 to 40 in good health.

V is TRBV11-2 and J is TRBJ1-1; D unclear. Between the trimmed V and J ends, which lost 2 bases and 1 base, there was a span of 8 bases. CDR1 and CDR2 from the germline V gene are SGHAT and FQNNGV. The CDR3 runs 14 residues. CDR3 DNA sequence: TGTGCCAGCAGCTTAAAAGGCGCGAACACTGAAGCTTTCTTT. Translation: CASSLKGANTEAFF.

This rearrangement joins TRBV5-1 to TRBJ2-1; the D gene is possibly TRBD1 (6 bases). Trimming stripped 4 bases from V and 3 bases from J, with 14 bases between. Germline lookup yields CDR1 SGHRS and CDR2 YFSETQ. This CDR3 region has 15 residues. CDR3 DNA: TGCGCCAGCAGCCGAACAGGGCTAAACTACAATGAGCAGTTCTTC. Translating gives CASSRTGLNYNEQFF. Combining the CDR3 with reference TRBV5-1 and TRBJ2-1 gives the whole variable domain KAGVTQTPRYLIKTRGQQVTLSCSPISGHRSVSWYQQTPGQGLQFLFEYFSETQRNKGNFPGRFSGRQFSNSRSEMNVSTLELGDSALYLCASSRTGLNYNEQFFGPGTRLTVL.